The T cell receptor (beta chain) described here comes from a study of blood T cell repertoires in COVID-19. The wider study: Sites in the United States, Italy and Spain provided acute and convalescent COVID-19 samples.

Under the authors' procedure: Reference gene primer amplification yielded estimated nucleated cell counts. The repertoire was sequenced with immunoSEQ multiplex PCR; TCRdb's copy has only in-frame clones and lacks some. V and J calls and clone size follow that table, whereas D and trimming were derived from the DNA. The sample includes some 240,000 clones, more than 65% of them seen just once. Germline CDR1 is MNHEY and CDR2 is SVGEGT. This CDR3 contains 17 residues. The V gene lost 6 bases and the J gene lost 13 bases, with 33 bases spanning the gap. The receptor was isolated from a woman aged 35 to 49 who had recovered from COVID-19. This chain connects TRBV6-2 or TRBV6-3 to TRBJ1-2, with D possibly being TRBD1 (5 bases). The sequencing sample was made of peripheral blood. CDR3 in amino acids: CASSPSMGFWGKRDCTF. The CDR3 DNA is TGTGCCAGCAGCCCAAGTATGGGATTTTGGGGGAAAAGGGACTGCACCTTC.